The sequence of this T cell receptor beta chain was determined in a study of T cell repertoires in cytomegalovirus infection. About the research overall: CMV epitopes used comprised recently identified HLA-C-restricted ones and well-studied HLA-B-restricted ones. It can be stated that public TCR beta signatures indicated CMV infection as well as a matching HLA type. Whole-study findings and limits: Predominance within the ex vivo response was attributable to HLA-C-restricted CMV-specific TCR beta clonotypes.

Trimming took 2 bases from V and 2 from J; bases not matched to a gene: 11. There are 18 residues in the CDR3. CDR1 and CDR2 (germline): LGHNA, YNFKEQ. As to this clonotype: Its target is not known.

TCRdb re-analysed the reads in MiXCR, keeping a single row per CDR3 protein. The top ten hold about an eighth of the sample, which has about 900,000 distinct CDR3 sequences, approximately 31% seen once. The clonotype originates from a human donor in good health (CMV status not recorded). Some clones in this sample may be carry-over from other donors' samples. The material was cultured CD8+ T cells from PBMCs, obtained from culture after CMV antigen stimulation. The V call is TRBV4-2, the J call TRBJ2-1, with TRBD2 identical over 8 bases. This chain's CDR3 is CASSQKGTGGAAYNEQFF. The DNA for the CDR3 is TGTGCCAGCAGCCAAAAGGGAACCGGGGGGGCCGCCTACAATGAGCAGTTCTTC.